The rows below give T cell receptor beta chains drawn from one sample of a study of shared clonotypes between healthy human individuals. TCRdb's table, derived via immunoSEQ multiplex PCR, lists solely in-frame clones and lacks some. The sample lists roughly 520,000 clones, more than 95% occurring once. Sequencing was carried out using naive CD4+ T cells sorted from blood. Source of these receptors: a woman younger than 45 in good health. The CDR3 runs from the conserved cysteine through the conserved F or W. A D gene is named only where the DNA matches it firmly.

DNA	CDR3	V	D	J
TGTGCCAGCAGTTTTTATCATGGGACCCATGGCTACACCTTC	CASSFYHGTHGYTF	TRBV28	.	TRBJ1-2
TGTGCCACGGGACTAGCGGAATACAATGAGCAGTTCTTC	CATGLAEYNEQFF	TRBV6-1	TRBD2	TRBJ2-1
TGTGCCAGCAGTGAAGAAATCAGGGGTGGAGGGGGCAGGTACGAGCAGTACTTC	CASSEEIRGGGGRYEQYF	TRBV6-1	.	TRBJ2-7
TGCGCCAGCAGCCAAGTATTGACAGATACGCAGTATTTT	CASSQVLTDTQYF	TRBV4-1	.	TRBJ2-3
TGTGCCAGCAGCCCTGGGGCGGGAGGAGAGCAGTACTTC	CASSPGAGGEQYF	TRBV7-3	TRBD2	TRBJ2-7
TGTGCCAGTAGTACTGAGGTCGGAAACACTGAAGCTTTCTTT	CASSTEVGNTEAFF	TRBV18	.	TRBJ1-1
TGCAGCGTTGAAGCAAAAGGAAACCCCACAGATACGCAGTATTTT	CSVEAKGNPTDTQYF	TRBV29-1	.	TRBJ2-3
TGTGCCAGCAGTGAACTAGGGGTAGGGGAAAAACTGTTTTTT	CASSELGVGEKLFF	TRBV6-1	.	TRBJ1-4
TGTGCCAGCTCACCTCAGGGGGCTCCATATTACAATGAGCAGTTCTTC	CASSPQGAPYYNEQFF	TRBV18	TRBD1	TRBJ2-1
TGTGCCATCAGCCCCTCACCCGACGAGCAGTACTTC	CAISPSPDEQYF	TRBV10-3	.	TRBJ2-7
TGTGCCAGCTCACCAAGGCAGGGCGGCACAGATACGCAGTATTTT	CASSPRQGGTDTQYF	TRBV18	.	TRBJ2-3
TGTGCCAGTAGTATCCGAGAGGGGGGGCCCAATACGCAGTATTTT	CASSIREGGPNTQYF	TRBV19	.	TRBJ2-3
TGTGCCAGCGTCACAGAAGCAGGGGGCAATCAGCCCCAGCATTTT	CASVTEAGGNQPQHF	TRBV2	.	TRBJ1-5
TGTGCCAGCAGCCCCCGGACAGGGAAGGTCTCTGGGGCCAACGTCCTGACTTTC	CASSPRTGKVSGANVLTF	TRBV9	TRBD1	TRBJ2-6